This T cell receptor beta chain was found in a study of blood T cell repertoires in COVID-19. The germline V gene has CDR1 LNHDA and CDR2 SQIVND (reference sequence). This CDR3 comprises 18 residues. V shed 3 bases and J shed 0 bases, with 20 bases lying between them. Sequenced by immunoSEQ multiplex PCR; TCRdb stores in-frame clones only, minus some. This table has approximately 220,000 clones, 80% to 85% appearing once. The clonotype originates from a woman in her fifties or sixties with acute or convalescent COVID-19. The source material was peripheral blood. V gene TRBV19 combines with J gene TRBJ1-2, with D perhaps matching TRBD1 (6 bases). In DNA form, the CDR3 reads TGTGCCAGTAGTATTATCGGGGGGCTCAAAGGAACTAACTATGGCTACACCTTC. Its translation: CASSIIGGLKGTNYGYTF.